The clone carrying this T cell receptor (beta chain) was seen only a few times. The antigen is undetermined. The sample belongs to a study of CD8 T cells in ankylosing spondylitis. Study results and caveats: Ankylosing spondylitis blood appeared to carry a characteristic TCR beta motif of several highly homologous variants. Peripheral blood samples showed relatively rare disease-linked clones, and these clones were CD8+.

For TCR beta, libraries came from quantitative 5'-RACE with molecular barcodes. TCRdb re-derived calls from the 5' RACE reads in MiXCR, one entry per CDR3 protein. The sample includes 350,000 to 450,000 distinct CDR3 sequences, 20% to 25% of them seen just once. The germline V gene encodes CDR1 KGHSH and CDR2 LQKENI. The CDR3 has 15 amino acids. Losses at the gene ends were 3 bases for V and 6 bases for J; bases not matched to a gene: 9. The V call is TRBV18, the J call TRBJ2-3; 7 nucleotides align to TRBD2. The sequence was obtained from a male donor with ankylosing spondylitis or in good health (not recorded which). Sequencing was performed on blood, either unsorted or a sorted T cell fraction (not recorded which). This CDR3 reads CASSPVGPGGDTQYF. CDR3 nucleotides: TGTGCCAGCTCACCGGTCGGCCCCGGGGGGGATACGCAGTATTTT.